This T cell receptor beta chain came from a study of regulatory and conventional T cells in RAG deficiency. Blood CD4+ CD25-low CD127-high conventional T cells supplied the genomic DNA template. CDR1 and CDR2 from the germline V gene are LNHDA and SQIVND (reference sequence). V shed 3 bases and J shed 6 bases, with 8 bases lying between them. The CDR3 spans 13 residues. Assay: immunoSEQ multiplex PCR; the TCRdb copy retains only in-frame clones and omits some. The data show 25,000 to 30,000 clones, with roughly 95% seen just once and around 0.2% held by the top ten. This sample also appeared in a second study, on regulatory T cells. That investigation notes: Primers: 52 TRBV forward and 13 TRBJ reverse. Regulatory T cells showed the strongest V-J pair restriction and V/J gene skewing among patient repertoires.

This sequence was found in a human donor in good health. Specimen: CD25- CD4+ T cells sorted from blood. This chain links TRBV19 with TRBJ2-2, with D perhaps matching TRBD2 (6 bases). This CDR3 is CASSIAGSGELFF. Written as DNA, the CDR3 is TGTGCCAGTAGTATTGCGGGGTCCGGGGAGCTGTTTTTT.